The count of the clone carrying this T cell receptor beta chain is one. Its antigen is unidentified. The data originate from a study of shared clonotypes between healthy human individuals. Study conclusions and caveats: Naive subsets, compared against memory subsets, generally had larger estimated richness values.

How the authors handled the data: Filtering differed because ImmunoSEQ produced junction-only sequences that carried no quality scores. Sequenced by immunoSEQ multiplex PCR; TCRdb stores in-frame clones only, minus some. From that table come the V and J calls and clone size; the DNA was used to work out D and trimming. The data contain around 320,000 clones, around 90% of them singletons. This CDR3 has 15 amino acids. Germline CDR1 and CDR2: SGHAT and FQNNGV. Unmatched junction bases numbered 7, after V lost 6 bases and J lost 0 bases. This sequence joins TRBV11-2 and TRBJ2-7, with 8 bases lining up with TRBD2. Source material: memory CD8+ T cells sorted from blood. Subset reported: CD45RO+ cells pooled with CCR7-negative TemRA cells. The sequence was obtained from a man aged 18-30 years in good health. CDR3 region: CASRRLATHSYEQYF. In DNA, the CDR3 is TGTGCCAGCAGGCGACTAGCGACCCACTCCTACGAGCAGTACTTC.